Shown below are 25 T cell receptor beta chains from a single sample sequenced in a study of shared clonotypes between healthy human individuals. The protocol was immunoSEQ multiplex PCR, while the TCRdb copy is restricted to in-frame clones and leaves out a portion. Among around 2,000,000 clones, about 95% were seen once, and the ten largest hold more than 0.9%. Terminally differentiated effector memory CD45RA+ cells were excluded by CCR7 positive selection of CD45RO-negative cells. What was sequenced was naive CD8+ T cells sorted from blood. The source of these receptors is a man between 18 and 35 years old in good health.

The CDR3 nucleotides read TGTGCCAGCAGTTACTCGGACCCGGACAATGAGCAGTTCTTC. It yields the protein CASSYSDPDNEQFF. J is TRBJ2-1 and V is TRBV6-5; D remains ambiguous. Germline V gene sequence: CDR1 MNHEY, CDR2 SVGAGI. The CDR3 is 14 residues long. Trimming stripped 0 bases from V and 5 bases from J, with 8 bases between.

The chain combines TRBV7-9 with TRBJ2-2, with a weak D call TRBD2 (7 bases). Trimming removed 4 bases at V and 2 bases at J, with 17 bases between. Looked up from germline, CDR1 is SEHNR and CDR2 is FQNEAQ (reference sequence). The CDR3 loop spans 17 amino acids. This chain's CDR3 is CASSSKGGTLNTGELFF. CDR3 DNA sequence: TGTGCCAGCAGCTCCAAGGGGGGGACCCTCAACACCGGGGAGCTGTTTTTT.

This clone was seen just once. Germline and junction disagree at one end, which may indicate a read error. V usage is TRBV6-5 and J usage is TRBJ1-5; possibly TRBD1 for D (5 bases). Germline CDR1 MNHEY, CDR2 SVGAGI. The CDR3 has 13 residues. The CDR3 region has the DNA TGTGCCAGCAGCTGGGGCAGCAGTCAGCCCCAGCATTTT. Its protein is CASSWGSSQPQHF.

Regarding this clone: This specimen includes other DNA sequences encoding the same CDR3. V usage is TRBV5-1 and J usage is TRBJ2-7, with unresolved D. Germline V gives CDR1 SGHRS, CDR2 YFSETQ. Trimming took 0 bases from V and 2 from J, leaving 6 bases between them. There are 13 residues in the CDR3. CDR3 region: CASSLGVAYEQYF. In DNA form, the CDR3 reads TGCGCCAGCAGCTTGGGGGTAGCCTACGAGCAGTACTTC.

This clone appeared once. Within the sample, other DNA sequences also encode this same CDR3. The chain recombines TRBV27 with TRBJ2-7, with a possible D match to TRBD1 (6 bases). The CDR3 length is 14 residues. The V gene's germline CDR1 is MNHEY and CDR2 SMNVEV (reference sequence). The V end lost 2 bases, the J end lost 3 bases, and 11 bases lay between the germline ends. The CDR3 bases are TGTGCCAGCAGTTTACAGGGGTCTGGCTACGAGCAGTACTTC. It codes for CASSLQGSGYEQYF.

The J gene is TRBJ1-1, the V gene TRBV10-3; no clear D gene. Germline V gives CDR1 ENHRY, CDR2 SYGVKD. The CDR3 totals 15 residues. Trimming took off 3 bases at V and 3 bases at J, with 14 bases between the two ends. As DNA, the CDR3 is TGTGCCATCAGTGAACTCGGCCCATCATACACTGAAGCTTTCTTT. Translated, it gives CAISELGPSYTEAFF.

Regarding this clone: In the same sample, other DNA sequences code for this CDR3. J is TRBJ2-2 and V is TRBV9; D call uncertain. The CDR3 has 14 amino acids. Germline V lookup: CDR1 SGDLS, CDR2 YYNGEE. V was trimmed by 2 bases and J by 1 base, leaving 6 bases between them. The CDR3 nucleotides are TGTGCCAGCAGCGTTGGGGTGAACACCGGGGAGCTGTTTTTT. Amino acids: CASSVGVNTGELFF.

The rearrangement joins TRBV27 to TRBJ2-5; D is perhaps TRBD1 (5 bases). The CDR3 runs 15 residues. CDR1 is MNHEY and CDR2 is SMNVEV in the germline V gene (reference sequence). V lost 6 bases, J lost 5 bases, and 19 bases lay in between. The CDR3 coding sequence is TGTGCCAGCAGCCCAAGCCCCGCAGGGCTGGAGACCCAGTACTTC. Amino acid sequence: CASSPSPAGLETQYF.

Concerning this clone itself: Other nucleotide sequences from this sample produce the same CDR3. The rearrangement links TRBV9 to TRBJ2-3; no clear D. The V gene lost 0 bases and the J gene lost 0 bases, with 5 bases spanning the gap. The CDR3 runs 14 residues. CDR1 and CDR2 from the germline V gene are SGDLS and YYNGEE. CDR3 sequence: CASSVAVSTDTQYF. The CDR3 bases are TGTGCCAGCAGCGTAGCGGTTAGCACAGATACGCAGTATTTT.

Regarding this clone: A single base separates this from a much larger clone, so it may be a read error. Other DNA sequences from this sample encode an identical CDR3 as well. The chain links TRBV28 to TRBJ2-2; D remains unclear. The CDR3 runs 11 residues. The ends were cut back, 6 bases at V and 3 bases at J, with 2 bases in the middle. Germline loops: CDR1 MDHEN, CDR2 SYDVKM. CDR3 protein: CASRYTGELFF. The DNA for the CDR3 is TGTGCCAGCAGGTACACCGGGGAGCTGTTTTTT.

The chain couples TRBV12-5 to TRBJ1-2; no clear D. The CDR3 totals 15 residues. Trimming stripped 5 bases from V and 3 bases from J, with 16 bases between. Germline V lookup: CDR1 LGHNT, CDR2 FRNRAP. The CDR3 protein is CASGQNTPADYGYTF. The DNA of the CDR3 is TGTGCTAGTGGTCAAAATACACCGGCGGACTATGGCTACACCTTC.

The V gene is TRBV2, the J gene TRBJ2-7; TRBD1 or TRBD2 may be the D gene (6 bases each). Trimming cost V 8 bases and J 3 bases, with 14 bases left between them. The germline V gene has CDR1 SNHLY and CDR2 FYNNEI. CDR3 length: 13 amino acids. CDR3 in amino acids: CASLKGGLYEQYF. The DNA of the CDR3 is TGTGCCAGCCTCAAGGGGGGCCTCTACGAGCAGTACTTC.

About this clone itself: The same CDR3 also results from other DNA sequences found in this sample. The chain uses TRBV5-6 and TRBJ2-7; possible D gene TRBD1, 7 bases. Looked up from germline, CDR1 is SGHDT and CDR2 is YYEEEE. Trimming removed 2 bases from V and 4 bases from J, with 13 bases in between. The CDR3 length is 14 residues. CDR3 loop: CASSFGQGGYEQYF. In nucleotides, the CDR3 is TGTGCCAGCAGCTTCGGGCAGGGGGGATACGAGCAGTACTTC.

The rearrangement links TRBV7-2 to TRBJ2-7; 15 bases fit TRBD2. This CDR3 spans 17 amino acids. Germline CDR1 and CDR2: SGHTA and FQGNSA. J gave up 7 bases and V 3 bases, and 10 bases lay outside the gene matches. CDR3 in amino acids: CASSLKGLAGGFYEQYF. The CDR3 DNA follows: TGTGCCAGCAGCTTGAAGGGACTAGCGGGGGGATTTTATGAGCAGTACTTC.

The chain recombines TRBV5-1 with TRBJ1-5; TRBD1 is a possible D gene (6 bases). Trimming stripped 2 bases from V and 7 bases from J, with 16 bases between. The CDR3 totals 15 residues. In germline, CDR1 is SGHRS, CDR2 YFSETQ. The DNA for the CDR3 is TGCGCCAGCAGCTTCGGCAGGGGCCCCAGGCAGCCCCAGCATTTT. It is translated as CASSFGRGPRQPQHF.

V and J are TRBV9 and TRBJ2-3, with 8 bases fitting TRBD2. The CDR3 is 17 residues long. The germline V gene has CDR1 SGDLS and CDR2 YYNGEE. The J segment lost 3 bases and the V segment lost 0 bases, leaving 9 bases of the junction unmatched. The CDR3 spells CASSVGPELAVTDTQYF. CDR3 coding DNA: TGTGCCAGCAGCGTAGGGCCGGAACTAGCGGTGACAGATACGCAGTATTTT.

This clone has only one observation. V and J are TRBV19 and TRBJ1-2, with D perhaps TRBD1 (5 bases). The germline gives CDR1 LNHDA, CDR2 SQIVND (reference sequence). The CDR3 loop spans 14 amino acids. V lost 5 bases and J lost 0, with 10 bases in between. The CDR3 loop reads CASSPQVTNYGYTF. The CDR3 bases are TGTGCCAGTAGTCCACAGGTTACTAACTATGGCTACACCTTC.

The chain has TRBV2 and TRBJ1-1; D gene uncertain. This CDR3 has 13 residues. CDR1 SNHLY and CDR2 FYNNEI come from the germline V gene. V lost 7 bases and J 1 base, leaving 10 bases between the germline ends. CDR3 sequence (DNA): TGTGCCAGCATACGGAGAGGGAACACTGAAGCTTTCTTT. It translates to CASIRRGNTEAFF. The entire variable domain, with the rest obtained from reference TRBV2 and TRBJ1-1, is as follows: EPEVTQTPSHQVTQMGQEVILRCVPISNHLYFYWYRQILGQKVEFLVSFYNNEISEKSEIFDDQFSVERPDGSNFTLKIRSTKLEDSAMYFCASIRRGNTEAFFGQGTRLTVV.

This CDR3 is CASSSPLVGTQYF. The CDR3 DNA reads TGTGCCAGCAGCTCCCCCCTAGTGGGGACCCAGTACTTC. This sequence joins TRBV7-9 and TRBJ2-5, with D unclear. V gave up 4 bases and J gave up 7 bases, with 13 bases separating them. Germline CDR1 and CDR2: SEHNR and FQNEAQ (reference sequence). The CDR3 spans 13 residues.

The rearrangement links TRBV10-1 to TRBJ2-3, with TRBD2 identical over 10 bases. The CDR3 covers 15 residues. The germline gives CDR1 WNHNN, CDR2 SYGVQD (reference sequence). V shed 3 bases, J shed 5 bases, and the junction held 5 bases outside the gene matches. The chain's CDR3 is CASSETSGVVDTQYF. The CDR3 DNA reads TGCGCCAGCAGTGAAACTAGCGGGGTGGTAGATACGCAGTATTTT.

J is TRBJ2-1 and V is TRBV4-1; a possible D gene is TRBD1 (6 bases). Trimming left V 2 bases short and J 4 bases short, with 12 bases between. There are 15 residues in the CDR3. Germline CDR1 is MGHRA and CDR2 is YSYEKL. For the CDR3, the DNA is TGCGCCAGCAGCCAAAGGACAGTTAGTTACAATGAGCAGTTCTTC. The encoded protein is CASSQRTVSYNEQFF.

V gene TRBV27 combines with J gene TRBJ2-1; TRBD1 matches 8 bases. Germline V gene sequence: CDR1 MNHEY, CDR2 SMNVEV (reference sequence). With V trimmed by 4 bases and J by 7 bases, 12 bases remained unmatched. This CDR3 comprises 16 residues. The CDR3 reads CASSSPGQVGLNEQFF. The CDR3 DNA sequence: TGTGCCAGCAGTTCTCCGGGACAGGTGGGGTTAAATGAGCAGTTCTTC.

This clone was seen once. The V call is TRBV19, the J call TRBJ1-4; 8 bases align to TRBD1. CDR3 length: 17 residues. Germline CDR1 reads LNHDA; CDR2 reads SQIVND (reference sequence). The ends lost 6 bases at V and 0 bases at J; junction bases unmatched: 9. CDR3 in amino acids: CASRKDREGATNEKLFF. The CDR3 DNA sequence: TGTGCCAGTAGGAAGGACAGGGAGGGTGCAACTAATGAAAAACTGTTTTTT.

Note on this clone: Other DNA variants within this sample encode the same CDR3. In DNA form, the CDR3 reads TGTGCCAGCAGTTTATTGGTGGGGGACTACGAGCAGTACTTC. Translated: CASSLLVGDYEQYF. J is TRBJ2-7 and V is TRBV27; D could derive from TRBD1 or TRBD2 (5 bases each). V dropped 1 base and J dropped 3 bases, with 10 bases sitting between them. The CDR3 has 14 amino acids. Germline-derived CDR1 and CDR2 are MNHEY and SMNVEV (reference sequence).

This chain joins TRBV28 and TRBJ1-4; possibly TRBD1 for D (6 bases). The V end lost 7 bases, the J end lost 4 bases, and 19 bases lay between the germline ends. Germline CDR1 reads MDHEN; CDR2 reads SYDVKM. The CDR3 covers 16 residues. In nucleotides, the CDR3 is TGTGCCAGCATTTCGGACAGCGTATCTCTTAATGAAAAACTGTTTTTT. Its protein is CASISDSVSLNEKLFF.